The source of this T cell receptor (beta chain) is a study of radiotherapy plus CTLA-4 blockade in lung cancer. Study in general: Under 20% of patients responded objectively, and about 30% achieved disease control. Findings of the study overall: Clones of tumor-derived TCRs expanded in blood after radiotherapy plus ipilimumab. Together with interferon-beta, which increased in serum after radiation, early dynamic changes in blood T cell clones were reportedly the best predictors of response.

Sequencing was performed with immunoSEQ multiplex PCR; in TCRdb, only in-frame clones are kept and a portion is missing. The data show 65,000 to 70,000 clones, less than 80% seen once. Comments on this clone: The target antigen is unknown.

The germline V gene encodes CDR1 SGHNT and CDR2 YENEEA. V dropped 8 bases and J dropped 0 bases, with 10 bases sitting between them. CDR3 size: 13 residues. This sequence joins TRBV11-3 and TRBJ1-1; D unclear. This TCR was recovered from a human donor with non-small cell lung cancer who had a complete response to radiotherapy plus ipilimumab. The sample here was peripheral blood, taken from a patient treated with radiotherapy plus ipilimumab. This CDR3 reads CASEEVMNTEAFF. The CDR3 bases are TGTGCCAGCGAGGAGGTTATGAACACTGAAGCTTTCTTT.